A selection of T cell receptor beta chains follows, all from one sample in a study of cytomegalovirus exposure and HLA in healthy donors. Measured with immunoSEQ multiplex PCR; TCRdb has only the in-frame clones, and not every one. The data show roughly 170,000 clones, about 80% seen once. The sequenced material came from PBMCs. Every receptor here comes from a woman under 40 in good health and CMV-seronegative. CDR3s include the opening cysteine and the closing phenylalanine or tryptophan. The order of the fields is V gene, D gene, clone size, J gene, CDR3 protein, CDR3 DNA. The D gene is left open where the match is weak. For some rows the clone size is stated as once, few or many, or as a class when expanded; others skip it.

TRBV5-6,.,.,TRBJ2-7,CASSLGVGTREQYF,TGTGCCAGCAGCTTGGGGGTAGGGACACGCGAGCAGTACTTC
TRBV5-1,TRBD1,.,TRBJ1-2,CASSPRTGGYGYTF,TGCGCCAGCAGCCCCAGAACAGGGGGCTATGGCTACACCTTC
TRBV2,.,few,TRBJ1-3,CASSDNSGNTIYF,TGTGCCAGCAGTGACAACTCTGGAAACACCATATATTTT
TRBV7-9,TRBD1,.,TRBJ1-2,CASSLSDRGGYTF,TGTGCCAGCAGCTTATCGGACAGGGGAGGCTACACCTTC
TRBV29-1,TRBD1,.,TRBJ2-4,CSVGGYRGENIQYF,TGCAGCGTCGGCGGTTACAGGGGGGAAAACATTCAGTACTTC
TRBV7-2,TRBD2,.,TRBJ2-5,CASSLGGTSPQETQYF,TGTGCCAGCAGCTTAGGGGGGACTAGCCCCCAAGAGACCCAGTACTTC
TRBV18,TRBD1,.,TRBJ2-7,CASSPVQGVTSYEQYF,TGTGCCAGCTCACCCGTACAGGGGGTAACGTCCTACGAGCAGTACTTC
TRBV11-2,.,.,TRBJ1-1,CASSFQVYSEAFF,TGTGCCAGCAGCTTTCAGGTCTACTCTGAAGCTTTCTTT
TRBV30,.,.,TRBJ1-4,CAWSDTPGGVYGRDEKLFF,TGTGCCTGGAGCGACACCCCCGGGGGGGTCTACGGCCGTGATGAAAAACTGTTTTTT
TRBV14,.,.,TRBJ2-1,CASSQDWQGEQFF,TGTGCCAGCAGCCAAGATTGGCAGGGCGAGCAGTTCTTC
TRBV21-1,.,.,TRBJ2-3,CASSKGEGVGTDTQYF,TGTGCCAGCAGCAAGGGGGAGGGGGTTGGCACAGATACGCAGTATTTT
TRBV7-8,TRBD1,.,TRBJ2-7,CASSRDRAYEQYF,TGTGCCAGCAGCCGGGACAGGGCCTACGAGCAGTACTTC
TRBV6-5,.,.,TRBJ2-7,CASRLVHRAYEQYF,TGTGCCAGCAGGTTGGTGCACAGGGCCTACGAGCAGTACTTC
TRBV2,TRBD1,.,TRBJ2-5,CASSDRTGGVKSETQYF,TGTGCCAGCAGTGACCGGACAGGGGGTGTAAAGTCGGAGACCCAGTACTTC
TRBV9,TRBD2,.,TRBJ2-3,CASSAGTSANTDTQYF,TGTGCCAGCAGCGCGGGGACTAGCGCGAACACAGATACGCAGTATTTT
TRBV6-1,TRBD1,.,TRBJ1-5,CASRGQSNQPQHF,TGTGCCAGCAGGGGACAGAGCAATCAGCCCCAGCATTTT
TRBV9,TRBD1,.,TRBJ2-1,CASSVAGQGAYNEQFF,TGTGCCAGCAGCGTAGCAGGACAGGGTGCCTACAATGAGCAGTTCTTC
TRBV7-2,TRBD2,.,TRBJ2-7,CASSLARGLAEQYF,TGTGCCAGCAGCTTAGCGCGTGGACTAGCGGAGCAGTACTTC
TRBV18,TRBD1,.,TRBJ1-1,CASSPRGGKNTEAFF,TGTGCCAGCTCACCACGAGGGGGCAAGAACACTGAAGCTTTCTTT
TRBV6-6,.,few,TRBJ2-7,CASSYSGDGDLRQYF,TGTGCCAGCAGTTACTCAGGGGACGGGGACTTGAGGCAGTACTTC
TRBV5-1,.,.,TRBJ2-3,CASSFVAQVTDTQYF,TGCGCCAGCAGCTTTGTGGCGCAGGTCACAGATACGCAGTATTTT
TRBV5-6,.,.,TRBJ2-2,CASSWRQGSGELFF,TGTGCCAGCAGCTGGCGGCAGGGATCCGGGGAGCTGTTTTTT
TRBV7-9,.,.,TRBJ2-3,CASSFVDRLRTDTQYF,TGTGCCAGCAGCTTCGTCGACCGACTCCGCACAGATACGCAGTATTTT
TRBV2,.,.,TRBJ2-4,CASSVGRRENSQYF,TGTGCCAGCAGTGTTGGCAGGAGGGAAAACAGTCAGTACTTC
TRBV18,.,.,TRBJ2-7,CASSPRQGGSYEQYF,TGTGCCAGCTCACCAAGGCAGGGGGGCTCCTACGAGCAGTACTTC
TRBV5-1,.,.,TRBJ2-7,CASSLKLPPTSEQYF,TGCGCCAGCAGCTTGAAACTCCCTCCTACTAGCGAGCAGTACTTC
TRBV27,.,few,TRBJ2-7,CASSISTDSYEQYF,TGTGCCAGCAGTATCTCGACAGACTCCTACGAGCAGTACTTC